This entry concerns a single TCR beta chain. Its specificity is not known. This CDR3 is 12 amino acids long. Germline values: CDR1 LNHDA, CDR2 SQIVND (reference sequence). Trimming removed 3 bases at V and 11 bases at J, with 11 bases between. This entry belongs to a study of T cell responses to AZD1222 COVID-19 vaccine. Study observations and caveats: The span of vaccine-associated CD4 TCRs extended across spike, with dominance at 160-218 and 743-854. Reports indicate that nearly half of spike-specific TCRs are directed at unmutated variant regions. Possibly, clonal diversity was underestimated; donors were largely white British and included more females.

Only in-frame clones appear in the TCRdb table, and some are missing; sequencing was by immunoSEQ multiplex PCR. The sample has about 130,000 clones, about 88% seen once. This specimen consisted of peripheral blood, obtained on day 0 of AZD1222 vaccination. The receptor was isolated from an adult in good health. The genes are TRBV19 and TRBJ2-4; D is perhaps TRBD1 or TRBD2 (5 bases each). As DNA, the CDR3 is TGTGCCAGTAGTATCTTTAAGGGACTTCAGTACTTC. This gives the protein CASSIFKGLQYF.